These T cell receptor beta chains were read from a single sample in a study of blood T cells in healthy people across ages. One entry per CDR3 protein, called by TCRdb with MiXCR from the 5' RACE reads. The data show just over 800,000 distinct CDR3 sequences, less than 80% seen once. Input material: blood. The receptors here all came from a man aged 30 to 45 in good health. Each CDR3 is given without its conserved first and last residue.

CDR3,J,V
GVPGTGGRNQPQH,TRBJ1-5,TRBV29-1
ASSKRQGRGTDTQY,TRBJ2-3,TRBV7-2
ASRSDSYGYT,TRBJ1-2,TRBV12-3/TRBV12-4
ASSLSRSMDSPLH,TRBJ1-6,TRBV5-1
ASTPGQGVYEQY,TRBJ2-7,TRBV2
AITVAETYEQY,TRBJ2-7,TRBV10-3
SASTDRGSSYEQY,TRBJ2-7,TRBV20-1
ASGPVSRNYGYT,TRBJ1-2,TRBV12-3/TRBV12-4
ASNKQGSLSGANVLT,TRBJ2-6,TRBV4-3
ASSLGARAF,TRBJ1-1,TRBV5-1
ASSRGGDTNTEAF,TRBJ1-1,TRBV28
ASSQATGENYGYT,TRBJ1-2,TRBV4-2
ASSLTSAQIQETQY,TRBJ2-5,TRBV9
ASSQEADRGSEQF,TRBJ2-1,TRBV4-3
ASSIMTGHEQY,NA,TRBV7-2